This TCR beta chain came from a study of blood T cells in healthy people across ages. Points on this clonotype: A junction boundary mismatches the germline segment, possibly from a read error.

The CDR3 totals 16 residues. Germline CDR1 is LGHNA and CDR2 is YNFKEQ. For the second PCR, which ran for about 6 to 11 cycles, a sample-barcoded 5' primer and a J-beta primer mix were used. No fewer than 3 million CDR3-containing paired-end reads came from each sample. TCRdb independently ran MiXCR on the 5' RACE reads; one entry per CDR3 protein. The sample shows about a million distinct CDR3 sequences, roughly 51% of them seen only once. The TCR comes from a woman aged 55 to 70 in good health. Sequencing was performed on blood. V gene TRBV4-2 combines with J gene TRBJ2-3, with 8 bases fitting TRBD2. Here the CDR3 DNA reads TGTGCCAGCAGCCTCCTCCTAGCGGGCACCACAGGTACGCAGTATTTT. Translated: CASSLLLAGTTGTQYF.